Given below is one T cell receptor (beta chain) in context. What it binds is unknown. Primed by a sample-barcoded 5' primer and a J-beta primer mix, a second PCR proceeded for roughly 6 to 12 cycles. TCRdb passed the 5' RACE reads through MiXCR, listing each CDR3 protein once. The data hold some 640,000 distinct CDR3 sequences, with about 52% observed a single time. The CDR3 consists of 13 residues. Germline CDR1 and CDR2: LGHDT and YNNKEL (reference sequence). V was clipped by 4 bases and J by 8 bases, with 14 bases between them. These data originate in a study of blood T cells in healthy people across ages. Study-wide results and limits: Researchers report that TCR beta diversity correlated strongly with naive T cell percentage.

The V gene is TRBV3-1, the J gene TRBJ1-2, with D possibly matching TRBD1 (5 bases). The sample taken for sequencing was blood. The TCR originated in a woman between 55 and 75 years old in good health. The CDR3 sequence: CASSPRGVDGYTF. CDR3 sequence (DNA): TGTGCCAGCAGCCCAAGAGGGGTCGACGGCTACACCTTC.